Sequencing of this T cell receptor (beta chain) was carried out in a study of Ad26.COV2.S vaccination and SARS-CoV-2 variants. Produced via immunoSEQ multiplex PCR; TCRdb's table is partial and in-frame only. The data contain 150,000 to 200,000 clones, 87% of them singletons. The CDR3 contains 17 residues. J was trimmed by 4 bases and V by 1 base; bases with no gene match: 11. CDR1 LGHNA and CDR2 YNFKEQ come from the germline V gene. The receptor comes from a human donor who had recovered from COVID-19. The V and J genes are TRBV4-2 and TRBJ2-5, with TRBD2 matching 8 bases. The sample consisted of peripheral blood, taken after recovery from COVID-19. CDR3 residues: CASSQGAGRAVGETQYF. Here the CDR3 DNA reads TGTGCCAGCAGCCAAGGGGCCGGGAGGGCGGTGGGAGAGACCCAGTACTTC.